This T cell receptor beta chain was sequenced during a study of spatial heterogeneity in lung cancer. Unique molecular identifiers tagged every individual TCR cDNA molecule. One entry per CDR3 protein results from TCRdb running MiXCR on the 5' RACE reads. The table shows tens of thousands of distinct CDR3 sequences, with roughly 12% occurring only once. As to time point: sample taken at primary tumor resection. TCRs were sequenced from unsorted whole RNA of tumor, nontumor lung or PBMC. The cohort: some 70 early-stage, untreated non-small cell lung cancer patients. Germline lookup yields CDR1 SGHVS and CDR2 FNYEAQ. This CDR3 has 15 amino acids. V gave up 3 bases and J gave up 6 bases; unmatched junction bases: 6. In this sample, this clonotype turned up many times.

The sequence derives from a male donor with early-stage non-small cell lung cancer. This sequence joins TRBV7-6 and TRBJ2-1, with 9 bases that match TRBD2. Sequences were derived from PBMCs, sampled at surgery. The CDR3 sequence: CASSFKAGGINEQFF. The CDR3 bases are TGTGCCAGCAGCTTTAAAGCGGGGGGTATCAATGAGCAGTTCTTC.